A selection of T cell receptor beta chains follows, all from one sample in a study of control samples from healthy donors and cancer patients. Produced via immunoSEQ multiplex PCR; TCRdb's table is partial and in-frame only. This sample has around 49,000 clones; more than 70% occur once, and the top ten carry 1.6%. The sample consisted of PBMCs. These receptors were taken from a man aged 40-55 years with colorectal cancer. CDR3s include the opening cysteine and the closing phenylalanine or tryptophan. Each record gives: D gene, J gene, V gene, clone size, CDR3 protein, CDR3 DNA. The D gene is left open where the match is weak. Clone size is given for some rows only: seen once, a few or many times, or a class if the clone is expanded.

.	TRBJ2-1	TRBV10-1	.	CASSSNRNNEQFF	TGCGCCAGCAGTTCTAACAGAAACAATGAGCAGTTCTTC
.	TRBJ1-1	TRBV7-2	.	CASSALRNTEAFF	TGTGCCAGCAGCGCCCTTAGGAACACTGAAGCTTTCTTT
.	TRBJ2-3	TRBV5-8	.	CASSFGSFTSTDTQYF	TGTGCCAGCAGCTTTGGGTCGTTTACTAGCACAGATACGCAGTATTTT
.	TRBJ1-2	TRBV5-4	once	CASSLDDGSNYGYTF	TGTGCCAGCAGCTTGGACGACGGGTCTAACTATGGCTACACCTTC
.	TRBJ1-2	TRBV6-4	.	CASSATTGYGYTF	TGTGCCAGCAGTGCCACGACAGGATATGGCTACACCTTC
TRBD2	TRBJ2-7	TRBV7-7	once	CAGDIQTSERHYEQYF	TGTGCGGGGGACATCCAGACTAGCGAGAGACACTACGAGCAGTACTTC
TRBD2	TRBJ2-3	TRBV2	once	CASSDSGGTQYF	TGTGCCAGCAGTGATTCGGGGGGTACGCAGTATTTT
.	TRBJ1-2	TRBV11-2	.	CASSPLSRPRYGYTF	TGTGCCAGCAGCCCATTGTCGAGGCCTCGGTATGGCTACACCTTC
TRBD1	TRBJ2-1	TRBV10-3	.	CAIGDSHNEQFF	TGTGCCATCGGGGACAGCCACAATGAGCAGTTCTTC
.	TRBJ1-5	TRBV5-6	.	CASSLKGTDYQPQHF	TGTGCCAGCAGCTTGAAGGGTACCGACTATCAACCCCAGCATTTT
TRBD1	TRBJ1-1	TRBV3-1/TRBV3-2	.	CASSQVPPGQGITEAFF	TGTGCCAGCAGCCAAGTTCCTCCGGGACAGGGGATCACTGAAGCTTTCTTT
.	TRBJ1-3	TRBV3-1/TRBV3-2	once	CASSQAPSGFGNTIYF	TGTGCCAGCAGCCAAGCTCCATCAGGCTTTGGAAACACCATATATTTT
TRBD2	TRBJ2-1	TRBV11-2	.	CASTWGGGGNEQFF	TGTGCCAGCACCTGGGGCGGGGGAGGGAATGAGCAGTTCTTC
TRBD1	TRBJ2-7	TRBV9	.	CASSVEGDSSYEQYF	TGTGCCAGCAGCGTAGAAGGGGACAGCTCCTACGAGCAGTACTTC
TRBD1	TRBJ2-5	TRBV3-1/TRBV3-2	.	CASSQADRLRETQYF	TGTGCCAGCAGCCAAGCGGACAGGCTTAGGGAGACCCAGTACTTC
.	TRBJ1-4	TRBV2	.	CASRLRGGNEKLFF	TGTGCCAGCAGGCTAAGAGGGGGTAATGAAAAACTGTTTTTT
TRBD2	TRBJ2-2	TRBV7-7	few	CASSPYPGTSGIGELFF	TGTGCTAGCAGCCCCTATCCCGGGACTAGCGGGATCGGGGAGCTGTTTTTT
.	TRBJ2-7	TRBV11-2	.	CASSLASYEQYF	TGTGCCAGCAGCTTAGCGAGCTACGAGCAGTACTTC
.	TRBJ1-4	TRBV5-1	.	CASSLTGRNEKLFF	TGCGCCAGCAGCTTGACAGGGCGAAATGAAAAACTGTTTTTT
TRBD2	TRBJ2-7	TRBV4-1	few	CASRPTPSGSAYEQYF	TGCGCCAGCAGGCCAACCCCTAGCGGGTCAGCCTACGAGCAGTACTTC
TRBD1	TRBJ2-5	TRBV7-9	.	CASSLGQGSQETQYF	TGTGCCAGCAGCTTGGGACAGGGAAGCCAAGAGACCCAGTACTTC
.	TRBJ2-1	TRBV9	once	CASSRLLSSYNEQFF	TGTGCCAGCAGCCGACTCCTCAGCTCCTACAATGAGCAGTTCTTC
.	TRBJ2-1	TRBV29-1	.	CSVGRGSSYNEQFF	TGCAGCGTTGGACGGGGGAGCTCCTACAATGAGCAGTTCTTC
.	TRBJ1-4	TRBV4-3	.	CASSQEMGSLLNEKLFF	TGCGCCAGCAGCCAAGAAATGGGATCACTACTTAATGAAAAACTGTTTTTT
TRBD2	TRBJ2-7	TRBV5-1	.	CASSSGGMQAYEQYF	TGCGCCAGCAGTTCGGGGGGGATGCAGGCCTACGAGCAGTACTTC
TRBD1	TRBJ2-1	TRBV19	.	CASSTGQGMGEQFF	TGTGCCAGTAGTACGGGACAGGGGATGGGTGAGCAGTTCTTC
TRBD1	TRBJ1-1	TRBV5-1	few	CASSPRQGLTEAFF	TGCGCCAGCAGCCCCCGACAGGGCCTCACTGAAGCTTTCTTT
TRBD1	TRBJ2-7	TRBV19	.	CASRIRDSSYEQYF	TGTGCCAGTAGGATCCGGGACAGCTCCTACGAGCAGTACTTC
TRBD2	TRBJ2-5	TRBV3-1/TRBV3-2	.	CASSLTSAQETQYF	TGTGCCAGCAGCCTTACTAGCGCCCAAGAGACCCAGTACTTC
TRBD2	TRBJ2-7	TRBV2	.	CASSPGLAVGDEQYF	TGTGCCAGCAGTCCTGGACTAGCGGTAGGGGACGAGCAGTACTTC
TRBD2	TRBJ2-1	TRBV5-1	.	CASSPLSSGEQFF	TGCGCCAGCAGCCCCCTGTCTAGCGGAGAGCAGTTCTTC
.	TRBJ2-1	TRBV24-1	.	CATSAPGSYNEQFF	TGTGCCACCAGTGCGCCAGGGTCCTACAATGAGCAGTTCTTC
.	TRBJ1-1	TRBV5-1	.	CASSLGGHWNTEAFF	TGCGCCAGCAGCTTGGGAGGACACTGGAACACTGAAGCTTTCTTT
.	TRBJ2-1	TRBV29-1	.	CSVQRGYNEQFF	TGCAGCGTCCAACGGGGCTACAATGAGCAGTTCTTC
TRBD2	TRBJ2-7	TRBV2	.	CASSEGWGTSETYEQYF	TGTGCCAGCAGTGAAGGGTGGGGGACTAGCGAGACCTACGAGCAGTACTTC
TRBD1	TRBJ1-1	TRBV12-5	.	CASGYQGAGSTEAFF	TGTGCTAGTGGCTACCAGGGGGCGGGGAGCACTGAAGCTTTCTTT
TRBD1	TRBJ2-7	TRBV5-6	.	CASSTMTGIIYEQYF	TGTGCCAGCAGCACTATGACAGGGATTATTTACGAGCAGTACTTC